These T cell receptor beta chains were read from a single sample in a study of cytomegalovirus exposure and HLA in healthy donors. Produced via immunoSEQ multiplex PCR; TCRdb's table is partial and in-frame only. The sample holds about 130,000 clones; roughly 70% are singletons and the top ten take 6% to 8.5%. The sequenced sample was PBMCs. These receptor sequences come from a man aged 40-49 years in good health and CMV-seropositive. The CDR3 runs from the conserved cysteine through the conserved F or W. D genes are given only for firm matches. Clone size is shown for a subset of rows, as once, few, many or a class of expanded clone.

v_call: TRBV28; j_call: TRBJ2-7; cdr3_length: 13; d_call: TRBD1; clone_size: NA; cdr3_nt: TGTGCCAGCAGTTCGGACAGGGTATGGGAGCAGTACTTC; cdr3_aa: CASSSDRVWEQYF
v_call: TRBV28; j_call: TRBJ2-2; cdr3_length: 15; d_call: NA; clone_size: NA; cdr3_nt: TGTGCCAGCAGTTCCCTGACAGGGAACACCGGGGAGCTGTTTTTT; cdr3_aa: CASSSLTGNTGELFF
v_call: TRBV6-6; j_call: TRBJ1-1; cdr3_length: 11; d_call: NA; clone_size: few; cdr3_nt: TGTGCCAGCTTGAGGAACACTGAAGCTTTCTTT; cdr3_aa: CASLRNTEAFF
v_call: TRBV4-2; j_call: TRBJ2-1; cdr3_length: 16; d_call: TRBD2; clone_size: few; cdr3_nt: TGTGCCAGCAGCCAAGCCGGGACTAGCGATACAGGTGAGCAGTTCTTC; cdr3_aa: CASSQAGTSDTGEQFF
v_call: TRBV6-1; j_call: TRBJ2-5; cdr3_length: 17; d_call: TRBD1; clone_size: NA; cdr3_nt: TGTGCCAGCAGTAAAGCCACGGACAGGGTTGTTCAAGAGACCCAGTACTTC; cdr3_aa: CASSKATDRVVQETQYF
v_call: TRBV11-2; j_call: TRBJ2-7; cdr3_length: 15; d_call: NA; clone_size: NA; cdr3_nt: TGTGCCAGCAGCTTAGTGGTGGGAGGACCTTACGAGCAGTACTTC; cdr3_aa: CASSLVVGGPYEQYF
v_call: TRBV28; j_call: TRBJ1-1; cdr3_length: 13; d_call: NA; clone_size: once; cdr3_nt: TGTGCCAGCAGCCTACCGCCGACAAGTGAAGCTTTCTTT; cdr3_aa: CASSLPPTSEAFF
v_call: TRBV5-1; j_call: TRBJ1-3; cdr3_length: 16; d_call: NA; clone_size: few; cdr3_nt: TGCGCCAGCAGCTTGGCGTCGGTTTCCTCTGGAAACACCATATATTTT; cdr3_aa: CASSLASVSSGNTIYF
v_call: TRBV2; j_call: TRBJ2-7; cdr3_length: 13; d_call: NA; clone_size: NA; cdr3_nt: TGTGCCACACGAACACACCAGGGATACGAGCAGTACTTC; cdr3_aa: CATRTHQGYEQYF
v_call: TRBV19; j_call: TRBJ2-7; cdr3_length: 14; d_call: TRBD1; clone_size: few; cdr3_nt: TGTGCCAGTAGTCAACAGGGGTACATGGGCGAGCAGTACTTC; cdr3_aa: CASSQQGYMGEQYF
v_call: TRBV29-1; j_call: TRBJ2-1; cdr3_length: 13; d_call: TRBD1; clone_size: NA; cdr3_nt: TGCAGCGTTAGGCGTCGGACAGGGGATGAGCAGTTCTTC; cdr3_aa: CSVRRRTGDEQFF
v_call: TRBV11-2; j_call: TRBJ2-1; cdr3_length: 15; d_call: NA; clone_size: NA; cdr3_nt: TGTGCCAGCAGCTCAGCCACAGGGTATTACAATGAGCAGTTCTTC; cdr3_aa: CASSSATGYYNEQFF